Listed below are T cell receptor beta chains from one sample, sequenced in a study of cytomegalovirus exposure and HLA in healthy donors. Using immunoSEQ multiplex PCR, the repertoire was profiled, and TCRdb retains in-frame clones only, with some absent. The data hold some 98,000 clones, with more than 85% observed a single time. The sequenced material came from PBMCs. Receptors were obtained from a man aged 18 to 30 in good health and CMV-seropositive. CDR3s include the opening cysteine and the closing phenylalanine or tryptophan. A D gene is named only where the DNA matches it firmly. Where a row states a size, it is once, few, many or the class of an expanded clone; other rows omit it.

d_call	j_call	clone_size	v_call	cdr3_aa	cdr3_nt
NA	TRBJ1-4	NA	TRBV6-1	CASSEGTGGEKLFF	TGTGCCAGCAGTGAAGGCACAGGTGGCGAAAAACTGTTTTTT
NA	TRBJ1-2	few	TRBV15	CATSRQANYGYTF	TGTGCCACCAGCAGACAGGCTAACTATGGCTACACCTTC
TRBD1	TRBJ2-7	few	TRBV27	CASSLSTGGYEQYF	TGTGCCAGCAGTTTATCGACAGGGGGCTACGAGCAGTACTTC
NA	TRBJ1-1	NA	TRBV5-6	CASSPVGRGTEAFF	TGTGCCAGCAGCCCCGTGGGGAGAGGCACTGAAGCTTTCTTT
TRBD1	TRBJ1-1	NA	TRBV4-2	CASSQDGTGSTEAFF	TGTGCCAGCAGCCAAGATGGGACAGGGAGCACTGAAGCTTTCTTT
NA	TRBJ1-2	NA	TRBV6-1	CASSELVSGTLLYGYTF	TGTGCCAGCAGTGAACTAGTTTCCGGGACACTCCTCTATGGCTACACCTTC
NA	TRBJ1-5	NA	TRBV27	CASSDSSGTIYQPQHF	TGTGCCAGCAGTGACTCCTCCGGGACAATCTATCAGCCCCAGCATTTT
TRBD2	TRBJ2-2	NA	TRBV7-9	CASSLGGLANTGELFF	TGTGCCAGCAGCTTAGGAGGACTAGCCAACACCGGGGAGCTGTTTTTT
NA	TRBJ1-5	few	TRBV5-6	CASSWQGGNEPQHF	TGTGCCAGCAGCTGGCAGGGAGGTAATGAGCCCCAGCATTTT
NA	TRBJ1-4	NA	TRBV6-6	CASSLGQGNEKLFF	TGTGCCAGCAGTTTGGGGCAGGGTAACGAAAAACTGTTTTTT
TRBD2	TRBJ2-3	once	TRBV5-1	CASSLGLARTDTQYF	TGCGCCAGCAGCCTAGGACTAGCCCGCACAGATACGCAGTATTTT
NA	TRBJ2-1	NA	TRBV10-3	CAISESVVESSYNEQFF	TGTGCCATCAGTGAGTCCGTAGTAGAGAGCTCCTACAATGAGCAGTTCTTC
NA	TRBJ1-1	NA	TRBV11-1	CASSYGQSFDTEAFF	TGTGCCAGCAGCTATGGACAGTCCTTTGACACTGAAGCTTTCTTT
NA	TRBJ2-3	NA	TRBV15	CATSRDLPDTQYF	TGTGCCACCAGCAGAGATCTCCCAGATACGCAGTATTTT
TRBD2	TRBJ2-7	NA	TRBV5-5	CASSLALAGVYEQYF	TGTGCCAGCAGCTTGGCCCTAGCGGGGGTCTACGAGCAGTACTTC
NA	TRBJ2-1	NA	TRBV4-3	CASRATGYNEQFF	TGCGCCAGTCGGGCTACGGGGTACAATGAGCAGTTCTTC
TRBD2	TRBJ2-1	NA	TRBV19	CASSSYLAGVYNEQFF	TGTGCCAGTAGTAGCTATCTAGCGGGCGTATACAATGAGCAGTTCTTC
TRBD1	TRBJ1-1	NA	TRBV5-1	CASSFQGANTEAFF	TGCGCCAGCAGCTTCCAGGGGGCGAACACTGAAGCTTTCTTT
TRBD1	TRBJ1-2	NA	TRBV16	CASSTGVYGYTF	TGTGCCAGCAGCACAGGGGTCTATGGCTACACCTTC
TRBD2	TRBJ2-1	NA	TRBV10-3	CATRGVGLAGVNEQFF	TGTGCCACCAGGGGGGTAGGACTAGCGGGAGTCAATGAGCAGTTCTTC
TRBD2	TRBJ2-1	NA	TRBV5-1	CASSSYLAGGGNEQFF	TGCGCCAGCAGCTCATATCTAGCGGGAGGGGGCAATGAGCAGTTCTTC
TRBD2	TRBJ2-1	NA	TRBV13	CASSGRTSGSSYNEQFF	TGTGCCAGCAGCGGGCGAACTAGCGGGAGCTCCTACAATGAGCAGTTCTTC
NA	TRBJ1-1	NA	TRBV28	CASSLIRVTEAFF	TGTGCCAGCAGTTTAATCCGTGTCACTGAAGCTTTCTTT
NA	TRBJ1-5	few	TRBV4-1	CASSLDYSNQPQHF	TGCGCCAGCAGCCTAGACTATAGCAATCAGCCCCAGCATTTT
NA	TRBJ2-3	NA	TRBV4-3	CASSQVQGSTDTQYF	TGCGCCAGCAGCCAAGTTCAGGGGAGCACAGATACGCAGTATTTT
TRBD2	TRBJ2-3	NA	TRBV7-3	CASSPGTSGSMGGTDTQYF	TGTGCCAGCAGCCCAGGGACTAGCGGGAGTATGGGGGGCACAGATACGCAGTATTTT
NA	TRBJ1-1	NA	TRBV27	CASIPAGVNTEAFF	TGTGCCAGCATACCTGCGGGGGTGAACACTGAAGCTTTCTTT
TRBD2	TRBJ2-7	NA	TRBV7-2	CASSLTSGSAYEQYF	TGTGCCAGCAGCCTAACTAGCGGGAGTGCTTACGAGCAGTACTTC
TRBD2	TRBJ2-3	NA	TRBV28	CASSSPGTSGRTDTQYF	TGTGCCAGCAGTTCGCCCGGGACTAGCGGGAGAACAGATACGCAGTATTTT
TRBD2	TRBJ2-3	NA	TRBV7-6	CASSGTGTSSDTQYF	TGTGCCAGCAGCGGAACCGGGACTAGCTCAGATACGCAGTATTTT
NA	TRBJ2-7	NA	TRBV5-1	CASSLGTGIDEQYF	TGCGCCAGCAGCTTGGGAACGGGTATCGACGAGCAGTACTTC
TRBD1	TRBJ2-7	once	TRBV5-1	CASSLDPGQATYEQYF	TGCGCCAGCAGCTTGGATCCAGGACAGGCGACCTACGAGCAGTACTTC
NA	TRBJ2-5	NA	TRBV19	CASSIGQGAGAQYF	TGTGCCAGTAGTATTGGCCAGGGGGCGGGGGCCCAGTACTTC
NA	TRBJ1-6	NA	TRBV7-9	CASSLGLPNSPLHF	TGTGCCAGCAGCTTAGGGTTGCCTAACTCACCCCTCCACTTT
TRBD1	TRBJ1-1	NA	TRBV5-1	CASSPTTGYTEAFF	TGCGCCAGCAGCCCGACGACAGGGTACACTGAAGCTTTCTTT
NA	TRBJ2-5	once	TRBV19	CASSIDLRIQETQYF	TGTGCCAGTAGTATAGATCTGCGAATCCAAGAGACCCAGTACTTC
NA	TRBJ2-7	NA	TRBV27	CASSSLGRGYEQYF	TGTGCCAGCAGTTCCCTTGGGCGGGGCTACGAGCAGTACTTC
TRBD1	TRBJ1-6	NA	TRBV19	CASSRQGSPLHF	TGTGCCAGTAGTAGACAGGGTTCACCCCTCCACTTT
NA	TRBJ1-2	NA	TRBV6-5	CASSYERQDYGYTF	TGTGCCAGCAGTTACGAGCGTCAAGACTATGGCTACACCTTC
TRBD2	TRBJ2-7	NA	TRBV28	CASHTSGSSYEQYF	TGTGCCAGCCATACTAGCGGGAGTTCCTACGAGCAGTACTTC
NA	TRBJ2-3	NA	TRBV27	CASGSPESTDTQYF	TGTGCCAGCGGGTCCCCGGAGAGCACAGATACGCAGTATTTT
TRBD2	TRBJ2-1	once	TRBV5-1	CASSLVGGAYNEQFF	TGCGCCAGCAGCTTGGTCGGGGGGGCCTACAATGAGCAGTTCTTC
TRBD2	TRBJ2-1	NA	TRBV15	CATSRDVSGSFNEQFF	TGTGCCACCAGCAGAGATGTGAGCGGGAGTTTCAATGAGCAGTTCTTC
TRBD2	TRBJ2-7	NA	TRBV4-1	CASSQVAGGPYEQYF	TGCGCCAGCAGCCAAGTAGCGGGAGGGCCCTACGAGCAGTACTTC
NA	TRBJ2-1	NA	TRBV28	CASSLDTSYNEQFF	TGTGCCAGCAGTTTAGATACATCCTACAATGAGCAGTTCTTC
NA	TRBJ1-6	NA	TRBV7-6	CASSLGDAGLASPLHF	TGTGCCAGCAGCTTAGGGGATGCAGGGCTGGCCTCACCCCTCCACTTT
TRBD1	TRBJ2-3	NA	TRBV5-1	CASNRDRGGTDTQYF	TGCGCCAGCAACAGGGACAGGGGAGGGACAGATACGCAGTATTTT
TRBD1	TRBJ2-1	few	TRBV6-1	CASIPRTGGYNEQFF	TGTGCCAGCATCCCGAGGACAGGGGGCTACAATGAGCAGTTCTTC
TRBD1	TRBJ2-7	NA	TRBV5-4	CASSPGTGSYEQYF	TGTGCCAGCAGTCCCGGGACAGGGAGCTACGAGCAGTACTTC
NA	TRBJ1-2	NA	TRBV19	CASSIEGFAYGYTF	TGTGCCAGTAGTATCGAGGGTTTCGCCTATGGCTACACCTTC
NA	TRBJ1-5	NA	TRBV10-3	CAIRDSGDYQPQHF	TGTGCCATCAGGGACAGTGGGGATTATCAGCCCCAGCATTTT
NA	TRBJ1-5	few	TRBV9	CASSVAGNSNQPQHF	TGTGCCAGCAGCGTAGCAGGGAATAGCAATCAGCCCCAGCATTTT
NA	TRBJ2-2	NA	TRBV7-3	CASSLRGHLRGGELFF	TGTGCCAGCAGCTTAAGAGGTCACCTTAGGGGCGGGGAGCTGTTTTTT